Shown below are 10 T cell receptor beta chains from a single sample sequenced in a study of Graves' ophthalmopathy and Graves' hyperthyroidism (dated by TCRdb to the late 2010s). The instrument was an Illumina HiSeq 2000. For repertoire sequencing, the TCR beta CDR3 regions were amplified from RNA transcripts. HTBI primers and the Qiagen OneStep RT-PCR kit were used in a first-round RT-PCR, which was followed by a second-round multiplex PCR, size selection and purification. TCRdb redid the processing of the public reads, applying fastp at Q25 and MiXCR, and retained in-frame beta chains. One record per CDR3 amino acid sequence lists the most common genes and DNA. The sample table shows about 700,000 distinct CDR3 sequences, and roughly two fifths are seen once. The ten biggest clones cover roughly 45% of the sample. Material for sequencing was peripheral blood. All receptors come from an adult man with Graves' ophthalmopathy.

The CDR3 nucleotides are TGCGCCAGCAGCCATAGGGGTGGGGCCTACGAGCAGTACTTC. It specifies CASSHRGGAYEQYF. This sequence joins TRBV4-3 and TRBJ2-7; D is perhaps TRBD1 (5 bases). Trimming shortened V by 3 bases and J by 2 bases, and 11 bases separated the two germline ends. Germline assignment: CDR1 LGHNA and CDR2 YSLEER. The CDR3 loop spans 14 amino acids.

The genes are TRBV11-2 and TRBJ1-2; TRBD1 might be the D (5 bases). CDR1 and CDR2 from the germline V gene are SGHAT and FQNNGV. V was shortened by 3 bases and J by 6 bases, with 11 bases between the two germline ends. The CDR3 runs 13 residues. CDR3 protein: CASSLAGMDGYTF. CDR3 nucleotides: TGTGCCAGCAGCTTGGCAGGGATGGATGGCTACACCTTC.

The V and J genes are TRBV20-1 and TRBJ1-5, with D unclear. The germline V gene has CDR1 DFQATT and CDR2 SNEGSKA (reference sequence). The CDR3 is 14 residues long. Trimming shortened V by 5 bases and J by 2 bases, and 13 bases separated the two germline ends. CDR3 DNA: TGCAGTGCTCCCGCTACAGAGGGCAATCAGCCCCAGCATTTT. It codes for CSAPATEGNQPQHF.

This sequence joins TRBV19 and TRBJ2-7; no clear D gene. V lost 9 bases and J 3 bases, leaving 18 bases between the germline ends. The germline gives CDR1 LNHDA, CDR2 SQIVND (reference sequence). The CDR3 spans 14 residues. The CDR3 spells CASSPDATSYEQYF. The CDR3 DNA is TGTGCCAGCAGTCCCGACGCGACGAGCTACGAGCAGTACTTC.

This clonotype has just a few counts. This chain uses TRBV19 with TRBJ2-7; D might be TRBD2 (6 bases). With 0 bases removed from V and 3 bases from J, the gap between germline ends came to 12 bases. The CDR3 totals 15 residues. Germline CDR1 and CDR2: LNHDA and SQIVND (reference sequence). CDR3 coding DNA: TGTGCCAGTAGTATAGATGGGGTGGGAGGCTACGAGCAGTACTTC. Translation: CASSIDGVGGYEQYF.

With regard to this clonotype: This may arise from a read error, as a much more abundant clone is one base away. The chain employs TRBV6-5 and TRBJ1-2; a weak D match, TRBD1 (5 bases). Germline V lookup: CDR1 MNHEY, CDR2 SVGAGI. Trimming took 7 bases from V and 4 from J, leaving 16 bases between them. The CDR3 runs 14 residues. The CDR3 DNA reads TGTGCCAGCACTCAAACAAGGGGCGTCTATGGCTACACCTTC. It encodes CASTQTRGVYGYTF.

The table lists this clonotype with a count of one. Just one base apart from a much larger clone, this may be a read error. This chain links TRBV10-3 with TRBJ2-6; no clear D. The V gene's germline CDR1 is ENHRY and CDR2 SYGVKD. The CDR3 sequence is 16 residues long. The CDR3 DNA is TGTGCCATCAGTGATTTAAGAGTTTCTGAGGCCAACGTCCTGACTTTC. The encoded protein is CAISDLRVSEANVLTF.

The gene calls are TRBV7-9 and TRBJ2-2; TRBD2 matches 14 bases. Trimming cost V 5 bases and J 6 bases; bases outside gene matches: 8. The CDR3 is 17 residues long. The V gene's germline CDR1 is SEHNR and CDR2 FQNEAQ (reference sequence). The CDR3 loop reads CASSQRTSGRTAGELFF. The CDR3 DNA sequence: TGTGCCAGCAGCCAACGGACTAGCGGGAGGACGGCCGGGGAGCTGTTTTTT. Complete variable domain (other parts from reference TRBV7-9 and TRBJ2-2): DTGVSQNPRHKITKRGQNVTFRCDPISEHNRLYWYRQTLGQGPEFLTYFQNEAQLEKSRLLSDRFSAERPKGSFSTLEIQRTEQGDSAMYLCASSQRTSGRTAGELFFGEGSRLTVL.

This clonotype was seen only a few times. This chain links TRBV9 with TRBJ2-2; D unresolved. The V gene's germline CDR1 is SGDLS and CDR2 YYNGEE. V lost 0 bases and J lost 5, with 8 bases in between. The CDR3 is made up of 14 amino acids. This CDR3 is CASSVVSRTGELFF. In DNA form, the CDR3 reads TGTGCCAGCAGCGTAGTGTCACGAACCGGGGAGCTGTTTTTT. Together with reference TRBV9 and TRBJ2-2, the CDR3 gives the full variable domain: DSGVTQTPKHLITATGQRVTLRCSPRSGDLSVYWYQQSLDQGLQFLIQYYNGEERAKGNILERFSAQQFPDLHSELNLSSLELGDSALYFCASSVVSRTGELFFGEGSRLTVL.

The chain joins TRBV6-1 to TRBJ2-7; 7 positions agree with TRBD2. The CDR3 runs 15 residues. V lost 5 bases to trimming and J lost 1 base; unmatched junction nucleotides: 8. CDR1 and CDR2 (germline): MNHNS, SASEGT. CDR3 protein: CASSTPRGVSYEQYF. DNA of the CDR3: TGTGCCAGCAGTACCCCCCGGGGGGTGTCCTACGAGCAGTACTTC.